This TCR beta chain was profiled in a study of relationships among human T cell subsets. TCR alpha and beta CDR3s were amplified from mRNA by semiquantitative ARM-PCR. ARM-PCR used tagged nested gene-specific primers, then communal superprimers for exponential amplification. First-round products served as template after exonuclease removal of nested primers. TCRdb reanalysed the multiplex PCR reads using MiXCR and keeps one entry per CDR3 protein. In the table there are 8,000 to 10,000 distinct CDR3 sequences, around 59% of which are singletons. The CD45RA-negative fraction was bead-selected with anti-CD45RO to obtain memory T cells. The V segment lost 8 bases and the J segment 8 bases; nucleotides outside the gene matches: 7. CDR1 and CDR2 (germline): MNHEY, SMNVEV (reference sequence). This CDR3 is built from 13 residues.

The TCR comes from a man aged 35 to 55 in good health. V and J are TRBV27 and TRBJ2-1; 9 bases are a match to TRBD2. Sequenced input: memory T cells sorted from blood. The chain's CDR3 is CASGREGPHEQFF. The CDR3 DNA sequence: TGTGCCAGCGGGCGGGAGGGTCCCCATGAGCAGTTCTTC.